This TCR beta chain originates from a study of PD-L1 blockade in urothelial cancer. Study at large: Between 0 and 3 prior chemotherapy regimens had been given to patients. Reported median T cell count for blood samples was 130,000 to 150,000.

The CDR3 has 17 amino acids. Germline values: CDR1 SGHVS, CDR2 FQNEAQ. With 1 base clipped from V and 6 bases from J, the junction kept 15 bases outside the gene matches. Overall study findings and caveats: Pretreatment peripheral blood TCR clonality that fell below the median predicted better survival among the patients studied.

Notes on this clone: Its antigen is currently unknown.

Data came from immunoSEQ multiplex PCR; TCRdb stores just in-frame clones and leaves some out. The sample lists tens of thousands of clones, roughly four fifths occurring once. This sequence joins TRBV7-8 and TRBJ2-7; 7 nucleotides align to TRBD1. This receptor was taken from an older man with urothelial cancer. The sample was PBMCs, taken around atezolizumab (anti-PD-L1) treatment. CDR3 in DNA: TGTGCCAGCAGCTTAGAGTGGGACAGCCCCCTACTACTCGAGCAGTACTTC. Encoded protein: CASSLEWDSPLLLEQYF.